This TCR beta chain was found in a study of cytomegalovirus exposure and HLA in healthy donors. Regarding this clone: Its antigen is unidentified.

The study's findings and limits: Information on immune exposure was restricted to one variable (CMV serostatus). According to an earlier analysis, most TCR beta V segments yielded productive rearrangements about 87% or about 30% of the time. Common viral pathogens (according to a later analysis) appeared linked to several of the most significant clusters. Later analysis revealed greater clonal expansion in HLA-associated TCR beta chains than in equally common others.

PCR amplification relied on 60 Vbeta primers (plus 13 Jbeta primers). Data came from immunoSEQ multiplex PCR; TCRdb stores just in-frame clones and leaves some out. The sample includes about 120,000 clones, roughly four fifths seen only once; the top ten take 1.5% to 2%. The CDR3 consists of 15 residues. Germline V lookup: CDR1 SGHRS, CDR2 YFSETQ. The V and J ends lost 5 bases and 2 bases, in that order; junction bases with no gene match: 4. The rearrangement links TRBV5-1 to TRBJ2-3, with TRBD2 matching 11 bases. The sample taken for sequencing was PBMCs. This receptor was obtained from a woman aged 18-30 years in good health and CMV-seronegative. The CDR3, as DNA: TGCGCCAGCAGGCGACTAGCGGGGTCCACAGATACGCAGTATTTT. Translated, it gives CASRRLAGSTDTQYF.